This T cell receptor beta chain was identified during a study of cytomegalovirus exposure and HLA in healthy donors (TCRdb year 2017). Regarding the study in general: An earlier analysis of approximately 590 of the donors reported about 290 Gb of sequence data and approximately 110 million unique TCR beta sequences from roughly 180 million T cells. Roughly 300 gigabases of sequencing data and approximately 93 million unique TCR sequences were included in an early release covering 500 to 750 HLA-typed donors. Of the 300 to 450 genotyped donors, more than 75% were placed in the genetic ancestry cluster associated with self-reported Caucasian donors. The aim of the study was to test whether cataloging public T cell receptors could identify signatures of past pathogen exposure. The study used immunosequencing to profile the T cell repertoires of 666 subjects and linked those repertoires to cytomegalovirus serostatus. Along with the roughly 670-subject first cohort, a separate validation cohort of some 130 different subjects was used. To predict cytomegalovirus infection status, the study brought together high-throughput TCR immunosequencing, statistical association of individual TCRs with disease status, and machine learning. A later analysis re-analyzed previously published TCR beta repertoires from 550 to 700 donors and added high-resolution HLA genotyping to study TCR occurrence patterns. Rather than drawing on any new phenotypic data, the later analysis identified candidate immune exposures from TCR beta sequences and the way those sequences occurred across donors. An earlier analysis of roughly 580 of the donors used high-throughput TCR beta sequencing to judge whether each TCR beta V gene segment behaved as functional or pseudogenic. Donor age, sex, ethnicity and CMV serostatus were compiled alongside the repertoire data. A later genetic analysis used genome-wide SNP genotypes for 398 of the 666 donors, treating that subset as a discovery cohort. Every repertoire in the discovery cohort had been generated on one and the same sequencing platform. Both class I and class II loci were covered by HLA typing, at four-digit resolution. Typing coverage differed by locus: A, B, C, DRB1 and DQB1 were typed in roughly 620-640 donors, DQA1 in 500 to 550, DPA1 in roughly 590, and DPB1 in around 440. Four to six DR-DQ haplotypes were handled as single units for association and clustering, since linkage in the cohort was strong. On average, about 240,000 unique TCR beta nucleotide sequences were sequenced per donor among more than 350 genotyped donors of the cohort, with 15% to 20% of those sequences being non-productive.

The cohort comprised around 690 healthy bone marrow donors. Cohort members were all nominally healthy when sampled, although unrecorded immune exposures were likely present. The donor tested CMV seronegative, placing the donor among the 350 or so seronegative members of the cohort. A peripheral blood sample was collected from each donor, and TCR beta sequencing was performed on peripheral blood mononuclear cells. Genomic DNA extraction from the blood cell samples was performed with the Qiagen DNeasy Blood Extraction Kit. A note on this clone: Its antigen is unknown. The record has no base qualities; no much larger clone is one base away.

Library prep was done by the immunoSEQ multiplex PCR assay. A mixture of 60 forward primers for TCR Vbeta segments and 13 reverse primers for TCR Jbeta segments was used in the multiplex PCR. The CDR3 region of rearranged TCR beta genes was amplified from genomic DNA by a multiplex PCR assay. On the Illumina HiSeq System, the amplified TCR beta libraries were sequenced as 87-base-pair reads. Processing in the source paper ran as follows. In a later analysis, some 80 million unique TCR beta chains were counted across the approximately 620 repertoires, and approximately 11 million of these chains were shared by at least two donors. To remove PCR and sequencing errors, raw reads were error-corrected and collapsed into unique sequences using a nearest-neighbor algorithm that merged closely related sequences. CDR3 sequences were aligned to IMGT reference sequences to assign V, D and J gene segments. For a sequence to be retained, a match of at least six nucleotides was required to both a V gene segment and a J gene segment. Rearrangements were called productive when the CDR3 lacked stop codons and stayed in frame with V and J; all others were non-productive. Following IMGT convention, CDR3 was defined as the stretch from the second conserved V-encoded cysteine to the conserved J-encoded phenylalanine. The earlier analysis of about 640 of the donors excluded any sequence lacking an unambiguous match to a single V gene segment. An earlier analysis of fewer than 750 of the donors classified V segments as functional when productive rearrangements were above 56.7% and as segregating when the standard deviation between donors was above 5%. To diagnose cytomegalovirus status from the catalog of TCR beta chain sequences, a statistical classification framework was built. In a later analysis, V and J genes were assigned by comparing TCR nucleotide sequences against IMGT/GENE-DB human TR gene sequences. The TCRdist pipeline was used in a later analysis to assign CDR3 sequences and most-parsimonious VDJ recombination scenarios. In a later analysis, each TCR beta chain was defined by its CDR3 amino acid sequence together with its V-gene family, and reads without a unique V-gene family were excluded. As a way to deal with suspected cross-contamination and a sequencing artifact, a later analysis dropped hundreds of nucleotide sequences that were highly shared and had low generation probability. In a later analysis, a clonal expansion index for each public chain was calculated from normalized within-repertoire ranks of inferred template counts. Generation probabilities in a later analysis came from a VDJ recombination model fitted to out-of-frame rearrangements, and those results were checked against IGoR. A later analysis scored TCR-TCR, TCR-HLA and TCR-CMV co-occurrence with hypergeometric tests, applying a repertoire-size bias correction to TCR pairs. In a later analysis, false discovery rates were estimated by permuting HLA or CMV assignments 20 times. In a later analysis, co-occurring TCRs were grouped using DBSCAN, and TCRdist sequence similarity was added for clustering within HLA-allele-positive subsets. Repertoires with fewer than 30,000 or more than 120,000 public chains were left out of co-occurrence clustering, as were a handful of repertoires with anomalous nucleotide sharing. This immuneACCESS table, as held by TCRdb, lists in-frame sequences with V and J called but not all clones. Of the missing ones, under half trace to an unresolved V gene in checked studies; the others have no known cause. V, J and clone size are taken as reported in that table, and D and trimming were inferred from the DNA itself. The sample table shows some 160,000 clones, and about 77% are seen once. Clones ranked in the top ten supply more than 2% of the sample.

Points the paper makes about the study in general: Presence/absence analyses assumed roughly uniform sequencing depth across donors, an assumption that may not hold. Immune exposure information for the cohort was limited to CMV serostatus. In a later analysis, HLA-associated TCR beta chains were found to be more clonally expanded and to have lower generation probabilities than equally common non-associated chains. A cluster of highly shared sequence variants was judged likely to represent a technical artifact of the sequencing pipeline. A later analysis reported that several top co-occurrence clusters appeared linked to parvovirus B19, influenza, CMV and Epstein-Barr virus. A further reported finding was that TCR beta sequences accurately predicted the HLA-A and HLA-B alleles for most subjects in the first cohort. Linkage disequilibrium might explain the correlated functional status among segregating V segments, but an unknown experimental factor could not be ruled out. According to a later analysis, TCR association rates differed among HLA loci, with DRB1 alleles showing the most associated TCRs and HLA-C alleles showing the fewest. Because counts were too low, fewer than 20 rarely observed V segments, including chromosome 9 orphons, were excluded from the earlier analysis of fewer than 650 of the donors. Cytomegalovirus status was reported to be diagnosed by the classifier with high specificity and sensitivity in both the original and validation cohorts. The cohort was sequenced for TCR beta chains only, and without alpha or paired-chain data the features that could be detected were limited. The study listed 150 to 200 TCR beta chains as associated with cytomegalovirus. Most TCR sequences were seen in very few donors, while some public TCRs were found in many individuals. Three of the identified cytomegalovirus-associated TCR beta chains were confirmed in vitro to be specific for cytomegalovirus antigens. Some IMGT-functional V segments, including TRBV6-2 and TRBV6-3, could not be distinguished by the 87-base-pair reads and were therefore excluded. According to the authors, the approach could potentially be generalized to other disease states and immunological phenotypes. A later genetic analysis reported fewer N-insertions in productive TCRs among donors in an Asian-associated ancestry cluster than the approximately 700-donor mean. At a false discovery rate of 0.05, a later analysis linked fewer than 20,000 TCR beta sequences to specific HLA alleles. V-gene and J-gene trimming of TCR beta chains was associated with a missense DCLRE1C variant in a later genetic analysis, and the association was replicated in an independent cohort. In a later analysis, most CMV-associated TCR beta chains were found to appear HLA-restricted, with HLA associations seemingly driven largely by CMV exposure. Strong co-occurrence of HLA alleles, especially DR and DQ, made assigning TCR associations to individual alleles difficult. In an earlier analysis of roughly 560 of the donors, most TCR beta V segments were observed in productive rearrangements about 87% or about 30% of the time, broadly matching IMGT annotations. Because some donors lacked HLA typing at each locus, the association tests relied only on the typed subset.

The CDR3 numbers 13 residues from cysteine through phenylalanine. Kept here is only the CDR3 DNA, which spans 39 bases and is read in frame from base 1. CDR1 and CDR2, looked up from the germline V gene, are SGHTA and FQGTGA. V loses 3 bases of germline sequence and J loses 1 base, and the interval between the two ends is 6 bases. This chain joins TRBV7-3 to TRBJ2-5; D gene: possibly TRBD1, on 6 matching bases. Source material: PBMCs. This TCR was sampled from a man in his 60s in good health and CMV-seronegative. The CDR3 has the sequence CASSLDSQETQYF. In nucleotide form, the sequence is TGTGCCAGCAGCTTGGACAGCCAAGAGACCCAGTACTTC.